The source of this TCR beta chain is a study of shared clonotypes between healthy human individuals. Broader study findings: It was observed that roughly 5.1% of naive CD4 clonotypes were shared across several donors.

The germline CDR1 and CDR2 sequences are SGHNT and YYREEE (reference sequence). The length of the CDR3 is 15 residues. The V end was cut by 2 bases, the J end by 2 bases, with 13 bases between. Donors were healthy HIV-negative adults without recent acute infections or vaccinations. Profiled with immunoSEQ multiplex PCR; TCRdb holds only in-frame clones, not every one. The data contain over a million clones, more than 65% of them seen just once; the ten biggest clones take up approximately 1.5%. Worth noting for this clone: The antigen is unknown.

The sample consisted of memory CD4+ T cells sorted from blood. Subset: CD45RA-negative fraction. The chain uses TRBV5-4 and TRBJ1-2; maybe TRBD1 (5 bases). The receptor comes from a man younger than 35 in good health. The CDR3 reads CASSFWARTNYGYTF. The CDR3 DNA follows: TGTGCCAGCAGCTTTTGGGCAAGGACAAACTATGGCTACACCTTC.